This TCR beta chain was found in a study of blood T cells in healthy people across ages. Ranging in age from about 6 to 90, the donors were healthy Caucasian individuals from Russia. V was pared by 2 bases and J by 0 bases, with 10 bases of the junction left unmatched. This CDR3 has 17 residues. Per germline, CDR1 SEHNR and CDR2 FQNEAQ (reference sequence). It was with a sample-barcoded 5' primer and a J-beta primer mix that a second PCR of about 6 to 12 cycles was run. From the 5' RACE reads, TCRdb called clonotypes with MiXCR, one entry per CDR3 protein. The data contain 600,000 to 800,000 distinct CDR3 sequences, roughly half of them singletons.

The origin of this receptor is a woman older than 75 in good health. Source material: blood. The chain combines TRBV7-9 with TRBJ2-7, with 7 bases that match TRBD1. The CDR3: CASSLLPGQASSYEQYF. The CDR3 region has the DNA TGTGCCAGCAGCTTATTGCCCGGACAGGCAAGCTCCTACGAGCAGTACTTC.